The sequence of this T cell receptor beta chain was determined in a study of blood T cell repertoires in COVID-19. The sample holds a few counts of this clone. This CDR3 region has 14 residues. V was cut by 10 bases and J by 7 bases, with 19 bases left in between. Per germline, CDR1 MDHEN and CDR2 SYDVKM. Per the original data handling: How many nucleated cells were present was estimated from reference gene primer amplification. Produced via immunoSEQ multiplex PCR; TCRdb's table is partial and in-frame only. The V and J calls and clone size are taken from that table; D and trimming were inferred from the DNA. In the table there are 65,000 to 90,000 clones, approximately 79% of which are singletons.

Specimen: peripheral blood. The sequence was obtained from a man between 65 and 79 years old with active or convalescent COVID-19. V gene TRBV28 combines with J gene TRBJ1-4; no clear D. The DNA of the CDR3 is TGTGCCACCGGTATGGTCTCGGGAGGTGAAAAACTGTTTTTT. It yields the protein CATGMVSGGEKLFF.